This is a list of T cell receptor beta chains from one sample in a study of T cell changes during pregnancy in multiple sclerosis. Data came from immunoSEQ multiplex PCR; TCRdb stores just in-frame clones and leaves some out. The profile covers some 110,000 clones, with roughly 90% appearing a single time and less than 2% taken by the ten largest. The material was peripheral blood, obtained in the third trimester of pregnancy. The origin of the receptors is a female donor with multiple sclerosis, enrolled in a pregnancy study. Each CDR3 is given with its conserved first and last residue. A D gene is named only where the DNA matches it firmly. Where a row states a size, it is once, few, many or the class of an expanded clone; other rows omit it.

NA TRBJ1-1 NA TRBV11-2 TGTGCCAGCAGCCTTGACAGGAACACTGAAGCTTTCTTT CASSLDRNTEAFF
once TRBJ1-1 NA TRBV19 TGTGCCAGTAGGGCTGACAGAACCGGGACTGAAGCTTTCTTT CASRADRTGTEAFF
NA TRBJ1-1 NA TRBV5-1 TGCGCCAGCAGCTTGGGATTGCAGGGAGGTGGCACTGAAGCTTTCTTT CASSLGLQGGGTEAFF
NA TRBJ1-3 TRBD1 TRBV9 TGTGCCAGCAGCCCCCGACAGGGGAGGGTAGACACCATATATTTT CASSPRQGRVDTIYF
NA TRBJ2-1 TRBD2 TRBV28 TGTGCCAGCAGTTTAAGGTTCAGGCGGGAGGGTTACAATGAGCAGTTCTTC CASSLRFRREGYNEQFF
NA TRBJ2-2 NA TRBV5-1 TGCGCCAGCAGCTCAAACCCCCCGGGGAGGGGGGAGTACACCGGGGAGCTGTTTTTT CASSSNPPGRGEYTGELFF
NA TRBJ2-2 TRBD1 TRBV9 TGTGCCAGCAGCTCTCCTTGGACAGGTCTTAACACCGGGGAGCTGTTTTTT CASSSPWTGLNTGELFF
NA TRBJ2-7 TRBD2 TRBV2 TGTGCCAGCGCGATACAGCGGGGCAGCTCCTACGAGCAGTACTTC CASAIQRGSSYEQYF
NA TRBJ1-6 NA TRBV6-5 TGTGCCAGCAGTTACACAAGTCAGTCACCCCTCCACTTT CASSYTSQSPLHF
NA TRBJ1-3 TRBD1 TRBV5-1 TGCGCCAGCAGAATAACCGGGACAGGGGAACCTGGAAACACCATATATTTT CASRITGTGEPGNTIYF
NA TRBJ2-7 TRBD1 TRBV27 TGTGCCAGCAGCCCCTCGACAGGGTACGAGCAGTACTTC CASSPSTGYEQYF
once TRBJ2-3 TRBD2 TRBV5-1 TGCGCCAGCAGCTTGGATGTAGCGGGAAACACAGATACGCAGTATTTT CASSLDVAGNTDTQYF
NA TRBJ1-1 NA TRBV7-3 TGTGCCAGCAGGTTGAACAGTTTGAACACTGAAGCTTTCTTT CASRLNSLNTEAFF
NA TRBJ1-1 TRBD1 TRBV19 TGTGCCAGTAGTCCCCGACAGGGAGCCACTGAAGCTTTCTTT CASSPRQGATEAFF
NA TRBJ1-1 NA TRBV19 TGTGCCAGTAGTGTCACAGCAAATACTGAAGCTTTCTTT CASSVTANTEAFF
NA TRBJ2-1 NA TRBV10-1 TGCGCCAGCAGTGAGTCGGGAGGCAATGAGCAGTTCTTC CASSESGGNEQFF
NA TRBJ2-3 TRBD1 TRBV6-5 TGTGCCAGCAGATTGGGACAGAGCACAGATACGCAGTATTTT CASRLGQSTDTQYF
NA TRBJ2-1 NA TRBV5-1 TGCGCCAGCAGCCCGCTGACAGGCGCTAAGTATAATGAGCAGTTCTTC CASSPLTGAKYNEQFF
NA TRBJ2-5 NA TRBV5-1 TGCGCCAGCAGCTTGGGGACAGATCAAGAGACCCAGTACTTC CASSLGTDQETQYF
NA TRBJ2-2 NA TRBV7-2 TGTGCCAGCAGCTTAGATGGAGGGCTTCCCGGGGAGCTGTTTTTT CASSLDGGLPGELFF
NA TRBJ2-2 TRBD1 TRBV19 TGTGCCAGTAGCCCGAGACAGGGCTCGGCCGGGGAGCTGTTTTTT CASSPRQGSAGELFF
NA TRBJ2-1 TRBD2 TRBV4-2 TGTGCCAGCAGCCAAGGGACTAGGATCCCCAATGAGCAGTTCTTC CASSQGTRIPNEQFF
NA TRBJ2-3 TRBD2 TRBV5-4 TGTGCCAGCAGCTTGGAGCGCGGGGGACTTAGCACAGATACGCAGTATTTT CASSLERGGLSTDTQYF
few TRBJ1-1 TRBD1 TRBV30 TGTGCCTGGAGCCAGACAGGGGGCACTGAAGCTTTCTTT CAWSQTGGTEAFF
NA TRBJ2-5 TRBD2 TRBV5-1 TGCGCCAGCAGCTTAGCTAGCGGGGCTCAAGAGACCCAGTACTTC CASSLASGAQETQYF
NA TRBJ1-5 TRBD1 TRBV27 TGTGCCAGCAGCACGACCCGGGACAGGGTCCAGCCCCAGCATTTT CASSTTRDRVQPQHF
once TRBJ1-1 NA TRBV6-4 TGTGCCAGCAGTGACTATCGGGGGGTTGCTTTCTTT CASSDYRGVAFF
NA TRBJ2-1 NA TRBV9 TGTGCCAGCAGCGTAGGGGCCCAATCATGGACTCAATCCAATGAGCAGTTCTTC CASSVGAQSWTQSNEQFF
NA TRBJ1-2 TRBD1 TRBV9 TGTGCCAGCAGCACACAGGGGGGCTATGGCTACACCTTC CASSTQGGYGYTF
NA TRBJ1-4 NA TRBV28 TGTGCCAGCAGTTTATGGTCCCAGGGCTATCATGAAAAACTGTTTTTT CASSLWSQGYHEKLFF
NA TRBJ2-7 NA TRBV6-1 TGTGCCACCCGATCCGTCTGGCTCTCCTACGAGCAGTACTTC CATRSVWLSYEQYF
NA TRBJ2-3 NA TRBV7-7 TGTGCCAGCAGCTTACACGCGGGCATCACAGATACGCAGTATTTT CASSLHAGITDTQYF
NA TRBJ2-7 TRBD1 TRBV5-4 TGTGCCAGCAGCCCGGGGACAGACCGCTTCTACGAGCAGTACTTC CASSPGTDRFYEQYF
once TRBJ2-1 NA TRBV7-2 TGTGCCAGCAGCCCCTACACGACAGGAGCCTACAATGAGCAGTTCTTC CASSPYTTGAYNEQFF
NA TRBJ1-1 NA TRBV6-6 TGTGCCAGCAGTTACACTGCAGGCGCTGAAGCTTTCTTT CASSYTAGAEAFF
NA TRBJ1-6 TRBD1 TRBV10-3 TGTGCCATCAGTTTAACAACCGGGACAGATAATTCACCCCTCCACTTT CAISLTTGTDNSPLHF
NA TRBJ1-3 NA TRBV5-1 TGCGCCAGCAGCCAGCAACTCGGACAGACCATATATTTT CASSQQLGQTIYF
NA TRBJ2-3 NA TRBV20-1 TGCAGTGCAGGAGGCACAGATACGCAGTATTTT CSAGGTDTQYF
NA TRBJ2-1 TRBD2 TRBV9 TGTGCCAGCAGCGCGGGGACTAGCCGGAATAATGAGCAGTTCTTC CASSAGTSRNNEQFF
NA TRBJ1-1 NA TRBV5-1 TGCGCCAGCAGCCCCGGAGGCCCTATGAACACTGAAGCTTTCTTT CASSPGGPMNTEAFF
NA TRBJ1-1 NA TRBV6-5 TGTGCCAGCAGTAGGGGTGCCACTGAAGCTTTCTTT CASSRGATEAFF
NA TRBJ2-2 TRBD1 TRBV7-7 TGTGCCAGCAGCCCAAGGACAGGGAACACCGGGGAGCTGTTTTTT CASSPRTGNTGELFF
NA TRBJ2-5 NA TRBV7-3 TGTGCCAGCAGCTTAAATACAGGCCCCTGGGAGACCCAGTACTTC CASSLNTGPWETQYF
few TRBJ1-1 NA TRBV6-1 TGTGCCAGCAAGAAGGGCACGGGGACTGAAGCTTTCTTT CASKKGTGTEAFF
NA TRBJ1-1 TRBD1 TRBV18 TGTGCCAGCTCACCCAGGGGGTCGAACACTGAAGCTTTCTTT CASSPRGSNTEAFF
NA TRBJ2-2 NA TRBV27 TGTGCCAGCTCTGGGGCGCGGACCGGGGAGCTGTTTTTT CASSGARTGELFF